This T cell receptor (beta chain) came from a study of T-cell memory formation after mild COVID-19. TCRdb recomputed calls from the 5' RACE reads with MiXCR, one row per CDR3 protein. The sample yields 190,000 or so distinct CDR3 sequences, around 30% seen once. This CDR3 is 15 amino acids long. Germline V gene data show CDR1 as DFQATT and CDR2 as SNEGSKA (reference sequence). Trimming shortened V by 6 bases and J by 2 bases, and 17 bases separated the two germline ends. This clonotype came up a few times. The sequenced sample consisted of PBMCs or a T cell subset sorted from them (not recorded which). The chain combines TRBV20-1 with TRBJ2-4; a weak D match, TRBD2 (5 bases). The TCR comes from an adult woman who had mild COVID-19 (a few samples of this study predate the infection). Cell type and time point are not known. CDR3 bases: TGCAGTGCATACCGTACTGGAGGTACCAAAAACATTCAGTACTTC. Residues: CSAYRTGGTKNIQYF.